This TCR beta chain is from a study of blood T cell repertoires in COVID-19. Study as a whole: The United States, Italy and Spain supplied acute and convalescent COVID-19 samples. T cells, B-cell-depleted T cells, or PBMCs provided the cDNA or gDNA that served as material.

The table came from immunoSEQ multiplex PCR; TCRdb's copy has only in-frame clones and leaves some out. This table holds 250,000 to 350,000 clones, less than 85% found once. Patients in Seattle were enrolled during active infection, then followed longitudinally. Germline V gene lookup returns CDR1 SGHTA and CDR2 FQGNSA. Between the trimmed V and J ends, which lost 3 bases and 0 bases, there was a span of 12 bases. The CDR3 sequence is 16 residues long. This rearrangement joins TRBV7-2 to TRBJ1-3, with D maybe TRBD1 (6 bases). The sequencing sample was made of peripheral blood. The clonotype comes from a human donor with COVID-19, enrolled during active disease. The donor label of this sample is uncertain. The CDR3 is CASSFTRGASGNTIYF. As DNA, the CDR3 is TGTGCCAGCAGCTTTACCCGGGGGGCCTCTGGAAACACCATATATTTT.